Presented here are 14 T cell receptor beta chains from one specimen sequenced in a study of control samples from healthy donors and cancer patients. Only in-frame clones appear in the TCRdb table, and some are missing; sequencing was by immunoSEQ multiplex PCR. In the table there are around 92,000 clones, roughly 82% of which are singletons. The specimen sequenced was blood. All receptors come from a man in his sixties in good health.

This clone has just a few counts. Other DNA sequences in this sample translate to the same CDR3. This chain joins TRBV5-1 and TRBJ1-6; D possibly corresponds to TRBD1 (5 bases). Germline CDR1 SGHRS, CDR2 YFSETQ. This CDR3 contains 12 residues. The V end lost 5 bases, the J end lost 10 bases, and 10 bases lay between the germline ends. The CDR3 region has the DNA TGCGCCAGCAGGGGACCAGAGTCACCCCTCCACTTT. As protein: CASRGPESPLHF.

A few counts support this clone. J is TRBJ2-7 and V is TRBV7-9; TRBD2 matches at 7 bases. This CDR3 has 15 residues. The V gene's germline CDR1 is SEHNR and CDR2 FQNEAQ (reference sequence). V was clipped by 5 bases and J by 0 bases; unmatched bases: 7. The DNA of the CDR3 is TGTGCCAGCAGCCCCAAGGGCGGGAGCTCCTACGAGCAGTACTTC. Protein: CASSPKGGSSYEQYF.

This clone was counted once. The chain links TRBV6-5 to TRBJ2-7, with TRBD1 as a possible D gene (6 bases). CDR3 length: 14 amino acids. Germline assignment: CDR1 MNHEY and CDR2 SVGAGI. V was pared by 5 bases and J by 6 bases, with 17 bases between. CDR3 protein: CASSRTARWGEQYF. The CDR3 region has the DNA TGTGCCAGCAGTCGGACAGCCCGATGGGGCGAGCAGTACTTC.

The rearrangement links TRBV6-2 or TRBV6-3 to TRBJ2-7; tentatively, D is TRBD1 (6 bases). V was clipped by 6 bases and J by 7 bases, with 16 bases between them. The germline gives CDR1 MNHEY, CDR2 SVGEGT. The CDR3 has 13 amino acids. The CDR3 sequence: CASSLIDRWEQYF. As DNA, the CDR3 is TGTGCCAGCAGCCTAATCGACAGGTGGGAGCAGTACTTC.

The chain combines TRBV6-5 with TRBJ1-2; D is ambiguous. Trimming pared 6 bases from V and 0 bases from J, leaving 11 bases between. CDR1 is MNHEY and CDR2 is SVGAGI in the germline V gene. The CDR3 has 14 amino acids. The CDR3 region is CASRTAGANYGYTF. The CDR3 DNA reads as TGTGCCAGCAGAACGGCGGGAGCTAACTATGGCTACACCTTC.

The chain employs TRBV7-2 and TRBJ1-1; TRBD1 might be the D (6 bases). Germline CDR1 reads SGHTA; CDR2 reads FQGNSA. This CDR3 comprises 12 residues. The germline V and J ends were trimmed by 6 bases and 10 bases, with 15 bases remaining between them. The CDR3 region is CASRPTGSGAFF. CDR3 nucleotide sequence: TGTGCCAGCAGGCCGACAGGTTCGGGAGCTTTCTTT. The full variable domain, in which reference TRBV7-2 and TRBJ1-1 provide the parts outside the CDR3, is GAGVSQSPSNKVTEKGKDVELRCDPISGHTALYWYRQSLGQGLEFLIYFQGNSAPDKSGLPSDRFSAERTGGSVSTLTIQRTQQEDSAVYLCASRPTGSGAFFGQGTRLTVV.

The genes are TRBV12-3 or TRBV12-4 and TRBJ2-7, with 8 nucleotides matching TRBD1. CDR3 length equals 13 residues. V dropped 6 bases and J dropped 4; count of bases not matched to a gene: 5. The CDR3 region has the DNA TGTGCCAGCAGCCCGGGACAGGTTTACGAGCAGTACTTC. Translating it yields CASSPGQVYEQYF.

The V call is TRBV7-7, the J call TRBJ2-5, with a possible D match to TRBD1 (6 bases). CDR1 and CDR2 from the germline V gene are SSHAT and FNYEAQ (reference sequence). V lost 5 bases and J lost 2, with 18 bases in between. This CDR3 is built from 16 residues. The CDR3 region is CASSPRGGRVQETQYF. CDR3 nucleotides: TGTGCCAGCAGCCCTAGAGGGGGTCGGGTACAAGAGACCCAGTACTTC.

The chain joins TRBV7-2 to TRBJ1-2, with 8 positions matching TRBD1. The J segment lost 8 bases and the V segment lost 3 bases, leaving 5 bases of the junction unmatched. The CDR3 is 13 amino acids. Germline values: CDR1 SGHTA, CDR2 FQGNSA. The CDR3 reads CASSFDRGGGYTF. CDR3 sequence (DNA): TGTGCCAGCAGCTTCGACAGGGGCGGAGGCTACACCTTC.

The chain employs TRBV7-9 and TRBJ2-5; no definite D call. Trimming removed 2 bases at V and 2 bases at J, with 9 bases between. Germline values: CDR1 SEHNR, CDR2 FQNEAQ (reference sequence). This CDR3 contains 14 residues. The CDR3 spells CASSLIGTQETQYF. For the CDR3, the DNA is TGTGCCAGCAGCTTAATCGGTACGCAAGAGACCCAGTACTTC.

The V gene is TRBV19, the J gene TRBJ1-2; TRBD1 agrees at 7 bases. From germline, CDR1 is LNHDA and CDR2 SQIVND (reference sequence). The V segment lost 7 bases and the J segment 0 bases; nucleotides outside the gene matches: 8. This CDR3 spans 15 amino acids. The CDR3 sequence: CASILRDSSNYGYTF. CDR3 DNA: TGTGCCAGTATTCTCCGGGACAGCTCTAACTATGGCTACACCTTC. The whole variable domain, remainder taken from reference TRBV19 and TRBJ1-2, is DGGITQSPKYLFRKEGQNVTLSCEQNLNHDAMYWYRQDPGQGLRLIYYSQIVNDFQKGDIAEGYSVSREKKESFPLTVTSAQKNPTAFYLCASILRDSSNYGYTFGSGTRLTVV.

The rearrangement joins TRBV5-1 to TRBJ2-2; 8 bases map to TRBD1. Germline CDR1 reads SGHRS; CDR2 reads YFSETQ. The length of the CDR3 is 14 residues. V lost 4 bases and J lost 6; bases outside the gene matches: 5. CDR3 sequence: CASSGQGVAGELFF. The CDR3 DNA reads TGCGCCAGCAGCGGACAGGGTGTTGCCGGGGAGCTGTTTTTT. The whole variable domain, remainder taken from reference TRBV5-1 and TRBJ2-2, is KAGVTQTPRYLIKTRGQQVTLSCSPISGHRSVSWYQQTPGQGLQFLFEYFSETQRNKGNFPGRFSGRQFSNSRSEMNVSTLELGDSALYLCASSGQGVAGELFFGEGSRLTVL.

This sequence joins TRBV7-2 and TRBJ2-7; D uncertain. The germline V gene encodes CDR1 SGHTA and CDR2 FQGNSA. V was pared by 3 bases and J by 5 bases, with 5 bases between. The CDR3 is 11 amino acids. DNA for the CDR3: TGTGCCAGCAGCTTGATGGACGAGCAGTACTTC. Its protein product is CASSLMDEQYF.

V and J are TRBV6-1 and TRBJ2-3; the match to TRBD2 covers 12 bases. The CDR3 totals 15 residues. Germline V gene lookup returns CDR1 MNHNS and CDR2 SASEGT. The V segment lost 2 bases and the J segment 4 bases; nucleotides outside the gene matches: 1. For the CDR3, the DNA is TGTGCCAGCAGTGAATCTAGCGGGGGGGCAGATACGCAGTATTTT. Translating it yields CASSESSGGADTQYF.